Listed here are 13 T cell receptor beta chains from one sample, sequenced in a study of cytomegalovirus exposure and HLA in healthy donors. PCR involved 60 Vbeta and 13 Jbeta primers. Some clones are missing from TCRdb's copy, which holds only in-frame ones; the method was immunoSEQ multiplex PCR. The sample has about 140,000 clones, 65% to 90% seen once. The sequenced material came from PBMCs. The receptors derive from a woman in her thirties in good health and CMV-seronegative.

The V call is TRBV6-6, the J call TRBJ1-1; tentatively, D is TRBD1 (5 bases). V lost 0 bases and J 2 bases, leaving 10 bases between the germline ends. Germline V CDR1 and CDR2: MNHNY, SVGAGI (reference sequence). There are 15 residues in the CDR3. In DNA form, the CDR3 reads TGTGCCAGCAGTTACTCGCTAGGGGCTAACACTGAAGCTTTCTTT. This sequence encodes CASSYSLGANTEAFF.

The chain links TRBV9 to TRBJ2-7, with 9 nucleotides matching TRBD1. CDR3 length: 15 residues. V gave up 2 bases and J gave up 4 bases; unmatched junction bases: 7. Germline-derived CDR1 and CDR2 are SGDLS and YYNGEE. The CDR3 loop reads CASSVTTGGGYEQYF. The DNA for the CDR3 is TGTGCCAGCAGCGTGACGACAGGGGGAGGGTACGAGCAGTACTTC.

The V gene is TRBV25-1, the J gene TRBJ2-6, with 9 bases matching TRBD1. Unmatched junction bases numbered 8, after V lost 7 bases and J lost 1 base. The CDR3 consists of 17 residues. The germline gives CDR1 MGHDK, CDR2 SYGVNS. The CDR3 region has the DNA TGTGCCAGCATCCCGGGACAGGGATCGTCTGGGGCCAACGTCCTGACTTTC. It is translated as CASIPGQGSSGANVLTF.

The CDR3 DNA follows: TGTGCCAGCAGCGCAGCCGACAGTTTTTATCAGCCCCAGCATTTT. Translated: CASSAADSFYQPQHF. V and J are TRBV9 and TRBJ1-5; perhaps TRBD1 as D (5 bases). Deletions cut 3 bases from V and 5 bases from J, with 15 bases between. CDR3 size: 15 residues. The germline V gene has CDR1 SGDLS and CDR2 YYNGEE.

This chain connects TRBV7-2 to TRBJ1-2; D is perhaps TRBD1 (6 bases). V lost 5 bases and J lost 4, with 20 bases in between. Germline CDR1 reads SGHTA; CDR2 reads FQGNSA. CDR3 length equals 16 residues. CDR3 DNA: TGTGCCAGCAGCATCACTGACGGGGGGCGAAGCTATGGCTACACCTTC. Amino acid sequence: CASSITDGGRSYGYTF.

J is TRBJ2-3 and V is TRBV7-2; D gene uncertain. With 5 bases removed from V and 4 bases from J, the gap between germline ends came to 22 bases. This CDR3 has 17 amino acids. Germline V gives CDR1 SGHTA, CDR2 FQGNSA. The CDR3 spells CASSPDPKLSDPDTQYF. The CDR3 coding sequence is TGTGCCAGCAGCCCCGATCCGAAACTATCCGACCCAGATACGCAGTATTTT.

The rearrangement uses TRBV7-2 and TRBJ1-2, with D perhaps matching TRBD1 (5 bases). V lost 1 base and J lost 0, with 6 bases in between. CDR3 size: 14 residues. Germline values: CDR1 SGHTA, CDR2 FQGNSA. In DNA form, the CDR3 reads TGTGCCAGCAGCTTAGAACAGGCTAACTATGGCTACACCTTC. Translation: CASSLEQANYGYTF.

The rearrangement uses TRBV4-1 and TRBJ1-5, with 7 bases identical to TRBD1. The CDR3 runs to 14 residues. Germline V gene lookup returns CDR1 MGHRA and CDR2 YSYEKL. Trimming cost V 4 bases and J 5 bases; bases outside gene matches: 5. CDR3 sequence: CASSRRQGDQPQHF. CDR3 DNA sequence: TGCGCCAGCAGCCGTCGACAGGGTGATCAGCCCCAGCATTTT.

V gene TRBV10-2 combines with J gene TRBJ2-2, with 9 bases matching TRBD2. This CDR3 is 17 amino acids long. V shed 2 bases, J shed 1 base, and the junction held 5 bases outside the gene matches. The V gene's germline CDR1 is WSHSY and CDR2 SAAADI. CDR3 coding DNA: TGCGCCAGCAGTGAGGTGGCGGGAGGGAAGAACACCGGGGAGCTGTTTTTT. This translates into CASSEVAGGKNTGELFF.

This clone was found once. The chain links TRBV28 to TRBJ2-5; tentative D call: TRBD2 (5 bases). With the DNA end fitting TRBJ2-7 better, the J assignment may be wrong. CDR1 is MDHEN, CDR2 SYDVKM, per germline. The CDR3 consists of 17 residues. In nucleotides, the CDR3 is TGTGCCACCAGAGCGCCCTCAGCGGACGAGGCGGGCTACGAGCAGTACTTC. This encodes CATRAPSADEAGYEQYF.

The CDR3 here is CASSLAPQYEQYF. The CDR3 DNA reads as TGTGCCAGCAGCTTGGCGCCACAGTACGAGCAGTACTTC. J is TRBJ2-7 and V is TRBV5-5; the D is unclear. Germline loops: CDR1 SGHKS, CDR2 YYEKEE (reference sequence). The CDR3 runs to 13 residues. Trimming cost V 0 bases and J 4 bases, with 8 bases left between them.

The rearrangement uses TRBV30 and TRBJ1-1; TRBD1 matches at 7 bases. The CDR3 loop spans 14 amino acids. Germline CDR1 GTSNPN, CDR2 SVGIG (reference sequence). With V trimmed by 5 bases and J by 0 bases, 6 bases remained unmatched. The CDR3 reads CAWVGTVMNTEAFF. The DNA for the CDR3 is TGTGCCTGGGTAGGGACAGTCATGAACACTGAAGCTTTCTTT.

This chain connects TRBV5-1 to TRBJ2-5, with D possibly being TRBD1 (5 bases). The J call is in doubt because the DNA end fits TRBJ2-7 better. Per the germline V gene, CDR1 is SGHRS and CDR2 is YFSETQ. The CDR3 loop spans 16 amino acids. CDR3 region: CASSLDRSGGTYEQYF. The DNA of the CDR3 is TGCGCCAGCAGCTTGGACAGGTCAGGCGGTACCTACGAGCAGTACTTC.